What follows is one T cell receptor (beta chain) and its context. Its antigen is not identified. A read error may produce the germline difference seen at one junction end. The entry originates in a study of cytomegalovirus exposure and HLA in healthy donors. The CDR3 consists of 12 residues. Germline V gives CDR1 SEHNR, CDR2 FQNEAQ (reference sequence). Study conclusions and caveats: Researchers reported in a later analysis that a missense DCLRE1C variant was tied to TCR beta V- and J-gene trimming.

In the PCR, 60 Vbeta and 13 Jbeta primers were used. Sequenced by immunoSEQ multiplex PCR; TCRdb stores in-frame clones only, minus some. The sample yields around 280,000 clones, 70% to 90% seen once. The rearrangement joins TRBV7-9 to TRBJ1-6, with D hard to call. Sample: PBMCs. The sequence came from a woman aged 18 to 35 in good health and CMV-seronegative. The CDR3 DNA reads as TGTTCCAGCAGCTTCGGTAATTCACCCCTCCACTTT. It codes for CSSSFGNSPLHF.